This T cell receptor beta chain was sequenced in a study of T-cell reconstitution after alpha-beta-depleted transplantation in children. This clonotype showed up many times. Its antigen is not known. The library targeted TCRbeta and was prepared with unique molecular identifiers. TCRdb called the PCR reads again in MiXCR, with one record for every CDR3 protein. The data hold over 450,000 distinct CDR3 sequences, with 10% to 13% observed a single time. Findings of the study overall: After transplant, at about two months, alpha-beta T cells were reportedly derived from several hundred expanded graft clones. Diversity of TCRbeta at day 60 was high in some patients, arising from surviving recipient T cells and thymic progenitors. A year had passed since transplant, and T-cell counts and diversity by then came mostly from newly produced T cells.

CDR3 length equals 15 residues. Germline CDR1 reads MNHEY; CDR2 reads SMNVEV (reference sequence). Deletions cut 0 bases from V and 2 bases from J, with 11 bases between. This clonotype was obtained from a child under 10 years old with inherited bone marrow failure, due to receive a stem cell transplant. The chain links TRBV27 to TRBJ2-7; D is uncertain. Sequences were derived from PBMCs, sampled before TCRalphabeta/CD19-depleted stem cell transplant. The CDR3 nucleotides are TGTGCCAGCAGTTTATCAGGCAGGTCCCCCTACGAGCAGTACTTC. This encodes CASSLSGRSPYEQYF.